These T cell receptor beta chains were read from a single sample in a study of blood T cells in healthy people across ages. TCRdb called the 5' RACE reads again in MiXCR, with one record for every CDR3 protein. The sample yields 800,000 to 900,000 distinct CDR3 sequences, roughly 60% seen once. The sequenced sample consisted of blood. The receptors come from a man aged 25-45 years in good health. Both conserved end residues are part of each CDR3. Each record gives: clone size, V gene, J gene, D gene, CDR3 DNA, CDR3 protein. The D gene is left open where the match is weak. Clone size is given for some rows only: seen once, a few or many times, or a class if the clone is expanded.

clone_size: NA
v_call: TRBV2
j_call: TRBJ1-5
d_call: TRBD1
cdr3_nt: TGTGCCAGTACAGGGGGCAATCAGCCCCAGCATTTT
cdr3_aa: CASTGGNQPQHF

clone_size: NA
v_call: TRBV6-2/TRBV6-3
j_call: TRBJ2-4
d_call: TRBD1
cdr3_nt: TGTGCCAGCAGAACTCTTGACAGGGAGCTAGCCAAAAACATTCAGTACTTC
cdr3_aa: CASRTLDRELAKNIQYF

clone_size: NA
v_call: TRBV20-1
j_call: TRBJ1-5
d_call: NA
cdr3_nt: TGCAGTGCTAGAACCCCCGGACGGGTCAATCGGCCCCAGCATTTT
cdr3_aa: CSARTPGRVNRPQHF

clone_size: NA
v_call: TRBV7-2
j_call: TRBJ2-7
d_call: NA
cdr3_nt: TGTGCCAGCAGCCAGAGATCAGGGTCGTCCTACGAGCAGTACTTC
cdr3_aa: CASSQRSGSSYEQYF

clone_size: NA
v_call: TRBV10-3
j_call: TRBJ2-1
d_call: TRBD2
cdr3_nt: TGTGCCATCAGTGAGTTCTGGGTAGCGGGGGGCCTCGGAAACAATGAGCAGTTCTTC
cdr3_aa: CAISEFWVAGGLGNNEQFF

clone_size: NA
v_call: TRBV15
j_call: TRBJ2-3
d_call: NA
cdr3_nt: TGTGCCACCAGCAGAGTAAAAAGACAGAGCACAGATACGCAGTATTTT
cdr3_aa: CATSRVKRQSTDTQYF

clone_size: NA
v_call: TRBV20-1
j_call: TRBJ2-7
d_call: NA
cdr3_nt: TGCAGTGCTGTAGAATGGGCAGGGAGCTCCTACGAGCAGTACTTC
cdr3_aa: CSAVEWAGSSYEQYF

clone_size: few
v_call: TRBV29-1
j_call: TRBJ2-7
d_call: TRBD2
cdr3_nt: TGCAGCGCCACTCCACATAGCGGGGGCCTCGCCTACGAGCAGTACTTC
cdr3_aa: CSATPHSGGLAYEQYF

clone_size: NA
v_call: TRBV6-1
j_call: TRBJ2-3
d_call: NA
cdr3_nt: TGTGCCAGCAGTTCCACAGGAGCAGGAGGGAATACGCAGTATTTT
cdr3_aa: CASSSTGAGGNTQYF

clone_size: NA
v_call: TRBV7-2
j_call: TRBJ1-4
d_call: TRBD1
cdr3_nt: TGTGCCAGCAGCACTGTGACAGGGGATATTGAAAAACTGTTTTTT
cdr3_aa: CASSTVTGDIEKLFF

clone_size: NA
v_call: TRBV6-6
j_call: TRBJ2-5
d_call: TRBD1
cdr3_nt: TGTGCCAGCAGTACGGGGACAGCGCTCGGGCAGTACTTC
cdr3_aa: CASSTGTALGQYF

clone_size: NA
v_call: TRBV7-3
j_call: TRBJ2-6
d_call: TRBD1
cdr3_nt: TGTGCCAGCAGCTCGGGACAGGCCGGGGCCAACGTCCTGACTTTC
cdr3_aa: CASSSGQAGANVLTF

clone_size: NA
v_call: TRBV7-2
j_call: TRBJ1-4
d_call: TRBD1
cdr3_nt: TGTGCCAGCAGCCCTGGGAACAGGGGGGAAAAACTGTTTTTT
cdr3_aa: CASSPGNRGEKLFF

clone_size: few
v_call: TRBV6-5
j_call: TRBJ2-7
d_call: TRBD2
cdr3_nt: TGTGCCAGCAGCCAGGGACTAGGGTACGAGCAGTACTTC
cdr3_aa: CASSQGLGYEQYF

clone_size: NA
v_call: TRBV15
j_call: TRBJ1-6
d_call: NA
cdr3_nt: TGTGCCACCAGCAGATCCGGGGGGAATTCACCCCTCCACTTT
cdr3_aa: CATSRSGGNSPLHF

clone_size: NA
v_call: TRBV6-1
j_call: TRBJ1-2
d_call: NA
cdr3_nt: TGTGCCAGCAGTGAAGACGGATACTATGGCTACACCTTC
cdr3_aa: CASSEDGYYGYTF

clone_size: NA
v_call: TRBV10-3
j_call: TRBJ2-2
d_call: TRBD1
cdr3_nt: TGTGCCATCAGGGGACAGGGGTCCACCGGGGAGCTGTTTTTT
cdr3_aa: CAIRGQGSTGELFF

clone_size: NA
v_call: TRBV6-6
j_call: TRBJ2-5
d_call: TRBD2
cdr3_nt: TGTGCCAGTCCCCCTAGCGGGGAAAAACCGGAGACCCAGTACTTC
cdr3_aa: CASPPSGEKPETQYF

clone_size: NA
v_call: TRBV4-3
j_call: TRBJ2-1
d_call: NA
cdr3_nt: TGCGCCAGCAGCCAAGGGGCCTACACCTCCTACAATGAGCAGTTCTTC
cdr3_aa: CASSQGAYTSYNEQFF

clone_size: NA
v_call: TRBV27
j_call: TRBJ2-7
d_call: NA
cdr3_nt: TGTGCCAGCAGTCCCTGGACAGCCTCCGCCTACGAGCAGTACTTC
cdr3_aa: CASSPWTASAYEQYF

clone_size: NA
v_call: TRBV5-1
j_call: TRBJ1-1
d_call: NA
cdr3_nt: TGCGCCAGCAGTTCACAGGAATCTCCCATCGGCGCTTTCTTT
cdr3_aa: CASSSQESPIGAFF

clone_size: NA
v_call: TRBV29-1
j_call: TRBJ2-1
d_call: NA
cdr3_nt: TGCAGCCCATGGGGGGGCAGAACCTACAATGAGCAGTTCTTC
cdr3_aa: CSPWGGRTYNEQFF

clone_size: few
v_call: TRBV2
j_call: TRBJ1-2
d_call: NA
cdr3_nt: TGTGCCAGCAGCTCAGGCCAGGGCGGCTATGGCTACACCTTC
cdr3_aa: CASSSGQGGYGYTF

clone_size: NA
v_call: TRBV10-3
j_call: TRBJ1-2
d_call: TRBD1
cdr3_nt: TGTGCCATCAGTGAGACACAGGGGAACTATGGCTACACCTTC
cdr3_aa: CAISETQGNYGYTF

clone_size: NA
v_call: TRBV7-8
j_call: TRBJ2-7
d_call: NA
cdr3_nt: TGTGCCAGCAGCTTAGTTGGGCAGGAGAACCACTACGAGCAGTACTTC
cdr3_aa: CASSLVGQENHYEQYF

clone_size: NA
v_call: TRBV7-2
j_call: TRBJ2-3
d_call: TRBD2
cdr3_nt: TGTGCCAGCAGCCTCACCGTAGCGGGGGGCCCTACGCAGTATTTT
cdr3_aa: CASSLTVAGGPTQYF

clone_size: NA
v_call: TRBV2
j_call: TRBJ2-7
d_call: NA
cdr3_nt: TGTGCCAGCAGTGAGGGGGGATTTCTCTACGAGCAGTACTTC
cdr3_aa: CASSEGGFLYEQYF

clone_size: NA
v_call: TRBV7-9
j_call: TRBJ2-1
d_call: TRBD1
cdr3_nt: TGTGCCAGCAGCTTAGAAGGGATGGGGACAGGTCCCTGGGATGAGCAGTTCTTC
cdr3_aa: CASSLEGMGTGPWDEQFF

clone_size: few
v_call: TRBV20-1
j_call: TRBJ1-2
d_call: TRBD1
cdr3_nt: TGCAGTGCCCACAACAGGGGGCCCGATGGCTACACCTTC
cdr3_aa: CSAHNRGPDGYTF

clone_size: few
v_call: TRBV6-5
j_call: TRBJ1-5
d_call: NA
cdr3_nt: TGTGCCAGCAGTTATAGGGGAAGCAATCAGCCCCAGCATTTT
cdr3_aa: CASSYRGSNQPQHF

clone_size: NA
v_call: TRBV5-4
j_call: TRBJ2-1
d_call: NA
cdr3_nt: TGTGCCAGCAGCCGGGACTCAGCTCGGGGGACCCAGTTCTTC
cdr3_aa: CASSRDSARGTQFF

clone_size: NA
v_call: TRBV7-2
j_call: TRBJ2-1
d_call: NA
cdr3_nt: TGTGCCAGCAGCGCCCGGGACCACCACAATGAGCAGTTCTTC
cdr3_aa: CASSARDHHNEQFF